This T cell receptor (beta chain) was sequenced in a study of T cells after yellow fever vaccination. Regarding the study as a whole: In post-booster samples, most primary-vaccination clones reappeared (approximately 96% CD4, approximately 91% CD8). Researchers noted that a small share of clonotypes showed up in both CD4 and CD8 compartments. A secondary response was less intense yet reached its peak sooner, at day 5 versus 15.

At least ten counts were recorded for this clonotype. The TCR cDNA carried a universal primer site and UMIs from 5'RACE template switching. MiXCR was run by TCRdb on the 5' RACE reads, yielding one entry per CDR3 protein. The sample yields tens of thousands of distinct CDR3 sequences, about an eighth seen once. Sequenced material: CD8+ T cells not binding an NS4B(214-222) dextramer, sorted from PBMCs, taken about 21 days after the first yellow fever vaccination. This TCR came from a man in his late teens or twenties who received the YFV17D yellow fever vaccine.

CDR3 sequence: CATSDFGELFF. The CDR3 coding sequence is TGTGCCACCAGTGATTTCGGGGAGCTGTTTTTT. The chain joins TRBV24-1 to TRBJ2-2; no clear D gene. Trimming left V 1 base short and J 7 bases short, with 0 bases between. Germline V gene sequence: CDR1 KGHDR, CDR2 SFDVKD. The CDR3 runs to 11 residues.